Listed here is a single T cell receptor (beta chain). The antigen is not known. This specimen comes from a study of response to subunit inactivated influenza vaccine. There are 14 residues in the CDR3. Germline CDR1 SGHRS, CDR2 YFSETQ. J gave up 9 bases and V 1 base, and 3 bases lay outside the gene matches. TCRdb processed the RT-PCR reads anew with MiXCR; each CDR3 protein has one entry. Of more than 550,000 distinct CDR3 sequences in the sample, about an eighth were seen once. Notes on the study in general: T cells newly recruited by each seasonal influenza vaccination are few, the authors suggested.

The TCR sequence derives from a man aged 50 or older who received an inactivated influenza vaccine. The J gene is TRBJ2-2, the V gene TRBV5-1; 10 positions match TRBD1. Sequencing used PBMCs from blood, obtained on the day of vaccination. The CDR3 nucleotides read TGCGCCAGCAGCTTGATGACAGGGGGCCGGGAGCTGTTTTTT. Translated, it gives CASSLMTGGRELFF.